The TCR beta chain under discussion was sequenced for a study of cytomegalovirus exposure and HLA in healthy donors. Background on the study: Among the 398 donors who were genotyped, over 70% fell in the genetic ancestry cluster that is associated with self-reported Caucasian donors.

Comments on this clone: No antigen is known for it.

The CDR3 contains 15 residues. Germline-derived CDR1 and CDR2 are SGHNT and YYREEE (reference sequence). With V trimmed by 0 bases and J by 2 bases, 0 bases remained unmatched. The PCR made use of 60 Vbeta and 13 Jbeta primers. The data were produced by immunoSEQ multiplex PCR, yet TCRdb's version contains in-frame clones alone and is incomplete. The sample contains roughly 120,000 clones, about four fifths of which appear only once. Broader study findings: Per published accounts, TCR beta sequences correctly predicted the HLA-A and HLA-B alleles of most subjects. In vitro experiments confirmed that a few CMV-associated chains were specific for CMV antigens. The majority of CMV-associated TCR beta chains were reported as apparently HLA-restricted in a later analysis.

The chain combines TRBV5-4 with TRBJ1-4, with 8 nucleotides matching TRBD1. Sequenced material: PBMCs. This clonotype originated in a woman aged 60 to 75 in good health and CMV-seropositive. In DNA form, the CDR3 reads TGTGCCAGCAGCTTGGGACAGGGGACTAATGAAAAACTGTTTTTT. Translating it yields CASSLGQGTNEKLFF.